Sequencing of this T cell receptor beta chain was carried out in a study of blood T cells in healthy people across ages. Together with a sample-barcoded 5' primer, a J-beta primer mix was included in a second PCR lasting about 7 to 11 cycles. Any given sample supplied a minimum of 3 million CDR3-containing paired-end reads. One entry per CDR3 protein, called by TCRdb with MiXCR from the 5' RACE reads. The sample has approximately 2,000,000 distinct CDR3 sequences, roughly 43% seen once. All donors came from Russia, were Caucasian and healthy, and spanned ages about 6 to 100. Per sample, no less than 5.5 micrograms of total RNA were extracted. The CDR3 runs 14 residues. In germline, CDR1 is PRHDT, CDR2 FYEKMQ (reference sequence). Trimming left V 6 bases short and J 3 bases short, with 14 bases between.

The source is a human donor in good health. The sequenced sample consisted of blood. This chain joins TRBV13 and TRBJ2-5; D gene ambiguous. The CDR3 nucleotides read TGTGCCAGCAGTTTCGGCACGGCGGAAGAGACCCAGTACTTC. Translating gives CASSFGTAEETQYF.